These T cell receptor beta chains were read from a single sample in a study of blood T cell repertoires in COVID-19. TCRdb keeps only in-frame clones here, not all; method: immunoSEQ multiplex PCR. The table records around 250,000 clones, approximately 87% of them present only once. What was sequenced was peripheral blood. Receptors were obtained from a man aged 55 to 70 with acute or convalescent COVID-19. Both conserved end residues are part of each CDR3. D genes are given only for firm matches. The size entry is marked missing in some rows and otherwise reads once, few, many or a size class.

TRBJ2-7	NA	TRBD2	TRBV7-9	CASSSQLAGTGEQYF	TGTGCCAGCAGCTCTCAACTAGCGGGTACGGGCGAGCAGTACTTC
TRBJ2-5	NA	TRBD1	TRBV11-2	CASSLVRQGGYQETQYF	TGTGCCAGCAGCTTAGTCCGACAGGGGGGATACCAAGAGACCCAGTACTTC
TRBJ1-5	NA	NA	TRBV5-5	CASSLEAGGQPQHF	TGTGCCAGCAGCTTGGAAGCCGGGGGGCAGCCCCAGCATTTT
TRBJ2-4	NA	TRBD1	TRBV19	CATKKGRGLENIQYF	TGTGCCACTAAAAAGGGTAGGGGGCTGGAAAACATTCAGTACTTC
TRBJ2-3	NA	TRBD2	TRBV6-2/TRBV6-3	CASSLSSGSLPDTQYF	TGTGCCAGCAGCCTAAGTAGCGGGAGTCTGCCAGATACGCAGTATTTT
TRBJ1-2	NA	TRBD1	TRBV15	CATSSPDRGHSQGYTF	TGTGCCACCAGCAGCCCGGACAGGGGGCACTCTCAGGGCTACACCTTC
TRBJ1-5	once	TRBD1	TRBV29-1	CSVGTGAGQPQHF	TGCAGCGTGGGGACAGGGGCGGGCCAGCCCCAGCATTTT
TRBJ1-3	few	NA	TRBV5-1	CASSLGQIGNTIYF	TGCGCCAGCAGCTTGGGACAGATTGGAAACACCATATATTTT
TRBJ2-7	NA	TRBD2	TRBV27	CASSAGLAGGEQYF	TGTGCCAGCAGTGCAGGACTAGCGGGAGGAGAGCAGTACTTC
TRBJ2-3	NA	TRBD2	TRBV6-2/TRBV6-3	CASSYGRERESDTQYF	TGTGCCAGCAGTTACGGGCGGGAGCGGGAGTCAGATACGCAGTATTTT
TRBJ2-1	NA	TRBD1	TRBV7-3	CASSPRGQVYNEQFF	TGTGCCAGCAGCCCAAGGGGACAGGTTTACAATGAGCAGTTCTTC
TRBJ1-2	NA	TRBD1	TRBV9	CASSALGQVNYGYTF	TGTGCCAGCAGCGCTCTGGGACAGGTCAACTATGGCTACACCTTC
TRBJ2-7	NA	NA	TRBV30	CALDNSYEQYF	TGTGCCCTGGACAATTCCTACGAGCAGTACTTC
TRBJ2-1	NA	TRBD2	TRBV11-3	CASSSGTLGTSGRLYEQFF	TGTGCCAGCAGCTCCGGGACGCTCGGGACTAGCGGGAGGTTGTATGAGCAGTTCTTC
TRBJ2-7	NA	TRBD1	TRBV28	CAWRRDRDHEQYF	TGTGCCTGGAGAAGGGACAGGGACCACGAGCAGTACTTC
TRBJ2-5	NA	TRBD1	TRBV9	CASSIGTAKETQYF	TGTGCCAGCAGCATAGGGACAGCGAAAGAGACCCAGTACTTC
TRBJ2-3	NA	TRBD2	TRBV27	CASSLDSPRLAGATDTQYF	TGTGCCAGCAGTTTGGATTCCCCAAGGCTAGCGGGAGCGACAGATACGCAGTATTTT
TRBJ2-2	NA	NA	TRBV27	CASTPGDLTGELFF	TGTGCCAGTACTCCGGGAGACCTCACCGGGGAGCTGTTTTTT
TRBJ2-7	NA	NA	TRBV19	CASSIDGPSYEQYF	TGTGCCAGTAGTATAGATGGCCCCTCCTACGAGCAGTACTTC
TRBJ1-6	few	NA	TRBV25-1	CASSEYWGRDSPLHF	TGTGCCAGCAGTGAATATTGGGGGCGGGATTCACCCCTCCACTTT
TRBJ2-1	NA	TRBD2	TRBV6-1	CASSEAVGLAGHEQFF	TGTGCCAGCAGTGAAGCCGTTGGACTAGCGGGCCATGAGCAGTTCTTC
TRBJ2-5	few	NA	TRBV29-1	CSASAGVETQYF	TGCAGCGCTTCGGCCGGAGTAGAGACCCAGTACTTC
TRBJ1-6	NA	NA	TRBV5-1	CASSSYQGSNSPLHF	TGCGCCAGCAGCTCCTACCAGGGGAGCAATTCACCCCTCCACTTT
TRBJ2-1	NA	TRBD2	TRBV7-3	CASSPTPGLAGGNEQFF	TGTGCCAGCAGCCCCACACCTGGACTAGCGGGAGGGAATGAGCAGTTCTTC
TRBJ2-2	NA	TRBD1	TRBV5-1	CASSPGGETGELFF	TGCGCCAGCAGCCCAGGGGGAGAAACCGGGGAGCTGTTTTTT
TRBJ2-3	NA	NA	TRBV7-3	CASSLGQGADTQYF	TGTGCCAGCAGCTTAGGGCAGGGCGCAGATACGCAGTATTTT
TRBJ1-2	NA	NA	TRBV10-3	CAISPGGHGYTF	TGTGCCATCAGCCCCGGGGGTCATGGCTACACCTTC
TRBJ1-5	NA	NA	TRBV9	CASSVPSRGGSQPQHF	TGTGCCAGCAGCGTACCAAGCAGGGGAGGGTCGCAGCCCCAGCATTTT
TRBJ1-1	NA	NA	TRBV4-2	CASSQGAFGDTEAFF	TGTGCCAGCAGCCAAGGGGCCTTCGGGGACACTGAAGCTTTCTTT
TRBJ2-1	few	TRBD2	TRBV9	CASSVGTSDGNEQFF	TGTGCCAGCAGCGTAGGGACTAGCGATGGAAATGAGCAGTTCTTC
TRBJ2-2	NA	NA	TRBV4-3	CASSQTRTGELFF	TGCGCCAGCAGCCAGACTCGTACCGGGGAGCTGTTTTTT
TRBJ2-1	NA	NA	TRBV2	CASTGVSYNEQFF	TGTGCCAGCACGGGAGTTTCCTACAATGAGCAGTTCTTC
TRBJ1-1	NA	TRBD1	TRBV7-3	CASSLSLTGANTEAFF	TGTGCCAGCAGCTTATCCCTGACAGGGGCCAACACTGAAGCTTTCTTT
TRBJ2-7	NA	NA	TRBV19	CASSIADNTAYEQYF	TGTGCCAGTAGTATAGCGGACAACACAGCCTACGAGCAGTACTTC
TRBJ1-3	NA	NA	TRBV30	CAWSVRGGGNTIYF	TGTGCCTGGAGTGTACGGGGGGGCGGAAACACCATATATTTT
TRBJ1-4	NA	TRBD1	TRBV7-2	CASSSDRGSNEKLFF	TGTGCCAGCAGCTCGGACAGGGGGTCAAATGAAAAACTGTTTTTT
TRBJ1-3	NA	TRBD1	TRBV12-5	CASGPGGGNTIYF	TGTGCTAGTGGGCCAGGGGGTGGAAACACCATATATTTT